One and the same sample provided the 2 T cell receptor beta chains below, sequenced in a study of T cells after posttransplantation cyclophosphamide. Method: immunoSEQ multiplex PCR; TCRdb's copy keeps in-frame clones and lacks some. Of 21,000 or so clones listed, roughly 98% are singletons. Specimen: naive CD8+ T cells sorted from PBMCs. These receptors came from a man aged 35-49 years in good health, CMV-negative, and a related stem cell transplant donor.

The chain recombines TRBV7-9 with TRBJ2-2; no definite D call. CDR1 and CDR2 from the germline V gene are SEHNR and FQNEAQ (reference sequence). The CDR3 length is 14 residues. V was trimmed by 5 bases and J by 5 bases, leaving 12 bases between them. CDR3 nucleotide sequence: TGTGCCAGCAGCCCCGCCGACTCTACCGGGGAGCTGTTTTTT. This codes for CASSPADSTGELFF. Using reference TRBV7-9 and TRBJ2-2 for the parts outside the CDR3, the full variable domain is DTGVSQNPRHKITKRGQNVTFRCDPISEHNRLYWYRQTLGQGPEFLTYFQNEAQLEKSRLLSDRFSAERPKGSFSTLEIQRTEQGDSAMYLCASSPADSTGELFFGEGSRLTVL.

The CDR3 loop is CASSISRESSYEQYF. The CDR3, as DNA: TGTGCCAGTAGTATCTCACGGGAGTCCTCCTACGAGCAGTACTTC. The rearrangement joins TRBV19 to TRBJ2-7; possibly TRBD2 for D (6 bases). Germline CDR1 LNHDA, CDR2 SQIVND (reference sequence). V lost 3 bases and J lost 0, with 12 bases in between. This CDR3 contains 15 residues.